This TCR beta chain stems from a study of T cells in Graves' hyperthyroidism and ophthalmopathy. Turning to the study itself: Peripheral blood was taken when the disease was first diagnosed, before any treatment began. Study-wide points: Most clonotypes that expanded in the thyroid above 0.001 also showed up in blood.

This clonotype was seen a handful of times. Its specificity is not known. The TCR beta CDR3 regions underwent amplification using RNA transcripts as the source. A first-round RT-PCR of the TCR CDR3 used the HTBI primer set. Each CDR3 protein is one row after TCRdb ran MiXCR on the multiplex PCR reads. Of around 700,000 distinct CDR3 sequences listed, over 15% are singletons. Pregnant or lactating patients were excluded, as were those with uncontrolled infection or other autoimmune disease. The diagnostic basis comprised clinical symptoms, serum thyroxine and TRAb, thyroid ultrasound and orbital computed tomography. The receptor's source is a woman in her forties or fifties with Graves' hyperthyroidism that later progressed to Graves' ophthalmopathy. The specimen was blood.

The chain's CDR3 is CASSSARREKLFF. For the CDR3, the DNA is TGTGCCAGCAGCTCGGCGCGTCGGGAAAAACTGTTTTTT. This chain uses TRBV7-8 with TRBJ1-4; D ambiguous. Germline CDR1 and CDR2: SGHVS and FQNEAQ. The CDR3 extends over 13 amino acids. V was cut by 4 bases and J by 8 bases, with 11 bases left in between.